Following are 32 T cell receptor beta chains from one sample sequenced in a study of cytotoxic CD8 clonotypes in ibrutinib-treated CLL. TCRdb's copy holds only in-frame clones and misses some; the assay was immunoSEQ multiplex PCR. The top ten hold approximately 10% of the sample, which has about 200,000 clones, just under 80% seen once. The sample consisted of PBMCs, taken after 12 months of ibrutinib treatment. Every receptor here comes from a human donor with chronic lymphocytic leukemia.

This chain joins TRBV21-1 and TRBJ2-2; TRBD1 reflects the table's D call only, with no check against the DNA. TRBV21-1 is recorded as a pseudogene. The CDR3 loop spans 19 amino acids. The CDR3 sequence is CASSKVLDRTLPNTGELFF. CDR3 DNA: TGTGCCAGCAGCAAAGTCCTGGACAGGACCCTACCGAACACCGGGGAGCTGTTTTTT.

The rearrangement joins TRBV5-4 to TRBJ2-1; D might be TRBD1 (7 bases). The ends were cut back, 4 bases at V and 3 bases at J, with 14 bases in the middle. Germline loops: CDR1 SGHNT, CDR2 YYREEE (reference sequence). The length of the CDR3 is 15 residues. The CDR3 sequence: CASSGWQGGYNEQFF. Here the CDR3 DNA reads TGTGCCAGCAGCGGTTGGCAGGGGGGCTACAATGAGCAGTTCTTC.

This chain joins TRBV2 and TRBJ1-2; no reliable D call. The CDR3 consists of 16 residues. Germline V gene lookup returns CDR1 SNHLY and CDR2 FYNNEI. Trimming cost V 0 bases and J 0 bases, with 11 bases left between them. CDR3 loop: CASSEALLRTNYGYTF. DNA for the CDR3: TGTGCCAGCAGTGAAGCGCTTCTCCGGACTAACTATGGCTACACCTTC.

J is TRBJ2-3 and V is TRBV5-4; possibly TRBD2 for D (6 bases). CDR1 and CDR2 from the germline V gene are SGHNT and YYREEE (reference sequence). This CDR3 has 18 amino acids. The V end was cut by 4 bases, the J end by 0 bases, with 21 bases between. CDR3 loop: CASSLRRTAGRSTDTQYF. CDR3 DNA: TGTGCCAGCAGCCTGCGGCGAACGGCGGGGCGAAGCACAGATACGCAGTATTTT.

Comments on this clone: This sample also contains other DNA sequences that code for the same CDR3. The gene calls are TRBV5-1 and TRBJ1-1; TRBD1 matches at 7 bases. The V and J ends lost 7 bases and 0 bases, in that order; junction bases with no gene match: 3. Germline V gene data show CDR1 as SGHRS and CDR2 as YFSETQ. The CDR3 has 13 amino acids. CDR3 sequence: CASGTAMNTEAFF. CDR3 bases: TGCGCCAGCGGGACAGCGATGAACACTGAAGCTTTCTTT.

This clone was detected a few times. This chain connects TRBV4-2 to TRBJ2-1, with TRBD2 identical over 8 bases. The V gene end was trimmed by 4 bases and the J gene end by 7 bases; junction bases not matched to a gene: 12. The CDR3 extends over 16 amino acids. CDR1 and CDR2 from the germline V gene are LGHNA and YNFKEQ. CDR3 region: CASSPQRENLWNEQFF. DNA for the CDR3: TGTGCCAGCAGCCCACAGCGGGAGAATTTGTGGAATGAGCAGTTCTTC.

This clone appeared a few times. The genes are TRBV25-1 and TRBJ1-2; 9 bases match TRBD1. Germline V gene sequence: CDR1 MGHDK, CDR2 SYGVNS. The J segment lost 5 bases and the V segment lost 3 bases, leaving 4 bases of the junction unmatched. The CDR3 totals 14 residues. CDR3 in amino acids: CASSEGQGPYGYTF. CDR3 coding DNA: TGTGCCAGCAGTGAGGGACAGGGCCCTTATGGCTACACCTTC.

V and J are TRBV7-8 and TRBJ1-5; D uncertain. The V end was cut by 1 base, the J end by 4 bases, with 5 bases between. CDR1 SGHVS and CDR2 FQNEAQ come from the germline V gene. CDR3 length: 13 residues. CDR3 residues: CASSLVPNQPQHF. The DNA for the CDR3 is TGTGCCAGCAGCTTAGTGCCAAATCAGCCCCAGCATTTT.

The chain combines TRBV5-4 with TRBJ1-2; 10 positions agree with TRBD1. The CDR3 spans 15 residues. Germline V gives CDR1 SGHNT, CDR2 YYREEE (reference sequence). Germline trimming cut 4 bases from V and 3 bases from J; bases unmatched to any gene: 6. The chain's CDR3 is CASSLGQGRDYGYTF. The CDR3 DNA sequence: TGTGCCAGCAGCCTGGGACAGGGGAGGGACTATGGCTACACCTTC.

V gene TRBV11-2 combines with J gene TRBJ1-1; no clear D. CDR1 and CDR2 (germline): SGHAT, FQNNGV. V dropped 1 base and J dropped 6 bases, with 9 bases sitting between them. The CDR3 loop spans 13 amino acids. CDR3 sequence: CASSLVPGAEAFF. CDR3 DNA: TGTGCCAGCAGCTTAGTCCCGGGTGCTGAAGCTTTCTTT.

This chain connects TRBV20-1 to TRBJ2-5; TRBD2 matches at 7 bases. CDR3 size: 11 residues. V trimming: 6 bases; J trimming: 2 bases; junction bases outside the gene matches: 0. Per germline, CDR1 DFQATT and CDR2 SNEGSKA (reference sequence). The CDR3 protein is CSAGGQETQYF. The DNA for the CDR3 is TGCAGTGCCGGGGGGCAAGAGACCCAGTACTTC.

The chain employs TRBV18 and TRBJ1-2; 9 bases align to TRBD1. The V segment lost 0 bases and the J segment 5 bases; nucleotides outside the gene matches: 4. CDR3 length: 15 amino acids. The germline CDR1 and CDR2 sequences are KGHSH and LQKENI. The CDR3 region has the DNA TGTGCCAGCTCACCACCCCACGGGACAGGGTATGGCTACACCTTC. Residues: CASSPPHGTGYGYTF.

The chain recombines TRBV9 with TRBJ1-2; TRBD1 is a possible D gene (5 bases). Germline-derived CDR1 and CDR2 are SGDLS and YYNGEE. This CDR3 is built from 13 residues. V was cut by 2 bases and J by 4 bases, with 9 bases left in between. In DNA, the CDR3 is TGTGCCAGCAGCGTGCAAGGGACCTATGGCTACACCTTC. Translation gives CASSVQGTYGYTF.

As for this clone: An end of the junction does not agree with germline; a read error may underlie this. The chain joins TRBV6-1 to TRBJ1-1; D is ambiguous. CDR3 length: 11 residues. Germline CDR1 MNHNS, CDR2 SASEGT. The CDR3 is CASLAGRVWVF. DNA of the CDR3: TGTGCCAGCTTAGCTGGCCGGGTTTGGGTCTTT.

The J gene is TRBJ2-7, the V gene TRBV28; D assignment may be TRBD1 or TRBD2 (5 bases each). Germline V gene lookup returns CDR1 MDHEN and CDR2 SYDVKM. V lost 8 bases, J lost 3 bases, and 17 bases lay in between. The CDR3 runs to 14 residues. CDR3 in amino acids: CASYPGRRYYEQYF. CDR3 nucleotide sequence: TGTGCCAGCTACCCGGGACGGAGGTACTACGAGCAGTACTTC.

There are many counts of this clone. This chain connects TRBV5-1 to TRBJ2-1; D is perhaps TRBD1 (5 bases). The CDR3 runs to 16 residues. V dropped 0 bases and J dropped 8 bases, with 18 bases sitting between them. Germline loops: CDR1 SGHRS, CDR2 YFSETQ. The DNA of the CDR3 is TGCGCCAGCAGCTTGGCTCCGCAGGGTGTGTTCGATGAGCAGTTCTTC. Amino acids: CASSLAPQGVFDEQFF.

The chain carries TRBV18 and TRBJ1-2; 9 bases are a match to TRBD1. Looked up from germline, CDR1 is KGHSH and CDR2 is LQKENI. The CDR3 loop spans 14 amino acids. After removal of 6 bases from V and 1 base from J, the junction contained 3 bases not matched to a gene. The CDR3 region has the DNA TGTGCCAGCTCGCGGGACAGGGATAACTATGGCTACACCTTC. Its protein product is CASSRDRDNYGYTF.

In this sample, this clone turned up a few times. The chain couples TRBV5-1 to TRBJ2-7; unclear D gene. The V gene's germline CDR1 is SGHRS and CDR2 YFSETQ. This CDR3 has 13 amino acids. The V and J ends lost 0 bases and 2 bases respectively, with 6 bases between them. This CDR3 reads CASSLDPPYEQYF. DNA of the CDR3: TGCGCCAGCAGCTTGGATCCTCCCTACGAGCAGTACTTC.

This chain links TRBV27 with TRBJ2-7, with 16 bases matching TRBD2. The CDR3 runs 18 residues. Trimming cost V 5 bases and J 2 bases; bases outside gene matches: 9. Per the germline V gene, CDR1 is MNHEY and CDR2 is SMNVEV (reference sequence). CDR3 nucleotides: TGTGCCAGCAGTATAACGGGACTAGCGGGAGGGCCAACCTACGAGCAGTACTTC. It specifies CASSITGLAGGPTYEQYF.

This rearrangement joins TRBV9 to TRBJ2-1; the match to TRBD2 covers 11 bases. Germline values: CDR1 SGDLS, CDR2 YYNGEE. The CDR3 is made up of 16 amino acids. The V segment lost 0 bases and the J segment 7 bases; nucleotides outside the gene matches: 6. Here the CDR3 DNA reads TGTGCCAGCAGCGTAGGGGCTAGCGGGAGGAGTAATGAGCAGTTCTTC. Its protein is CASSVGASGRSNEQFF.

In its sample, this clone was seen a few times. The genes are TRBV7-2 and TRBJ2-3, with D tentatively TRBD1 or TRBD2 (5 bases each). Germline V gene lookup returns CDR1 SGHTA and CDR2 FQGNSA. The length of the CDR3 is 13 residues. Trimming shortened V by 3 bases and J by 7 bases, and 11 bases separated the two germline ends. CDR3 protein: CASSLGVVNTQYF. In DNA form, the CDR3 reads TGTGCCAGCAGCTTGGGGGTGGTAAATACGCAGTATTTT.

This chain connects TRBV11-2 to TRBJ2-7, with TRBD2 matching over 8 bases. With 6 bases clipped from V and 4 bases from J, the junction kept 11 bases outside the gene matches. The length of the CDR3 is 15 residues. CDR1 is SGHAT, CDR2 FQNNGV, per germline. The DNA for the CDR3 is TGTGCCAGCAGATGGCCTGGCGGGGGGTTATACGAGCAGTACTTC. It is translated as CASRWPGGGLYEQYF.

The chain joins TRBV6-1 to TRBJ1-5, with no clear D. V was trimmed by 6 bases and J by 0 bases, leaving 6 bases between them. CDR1 and CDR2 from the germline V gene are MNHNS and SASEGT. This CDR3 is 13 amino acids long. CDR3 DNA sequence: TGTGCCAGCAGGCTGTATAGCAATCAGCCCCAGCATTTT. Residues: CASRLYSNQPQHF.

The chain links TRBV6-5 to TRBJ1-6; 10 nucleotides align to TRBD1. CDR1 and CDR2 (germline): MNHEY, SVGAGI. The junction had 2 bases not matched to a gene; V was cut back by 0 bases and J by 9 bases. The CDR3 loop spans 15 amino acids. For the CDR3, the DNA is TGTGCCAGCAGTTACTCGACAGGGGGCACTTCACCCCTCCACTTT. Amino acids: CASSYSTGGTSPLHF.

The gene calls are TRBV5-4 and TRBJ2-5, with D possibly being TRBD1 (6 bases). Germline values: CDR1 SGHNT, CDR2 YYREEE (reference sequence). The CDR3 extends over 15 amino acids. The V end was cut by 0 bases, the J end by 2 bases, with 11 bases between. This chain's CDR3 is CASSLGAGVQETQYF. The CDR3 nucleotides are TGTGCCAGCAGCTTGGGGGCAGGGGTACAAGAGACCCAGTACTTC.

The rearrangement uses TRBV5-1 and TRBJ1-3; 10 nucleotides align to TRBD1. Germline CDR1 reads SGHRS; CDR2 reads YFSETQ. The CDR3 spans 16 residues. After removal of 4 bases from V and 9 bases from J, the junction contained 13 bases not matched to a gene. The CDR3 spells CASSLGTGAARGTIYF. CDR3 sequence (DNA): TGCGCCAGCAGCCTTGGGACAGGGGCCGCTAGAGGCACCATATATTTT.

The genes are TRBV6-1 and TRBJ1-2, with no clear D. The V gene lost 6 bases and the J gene lost 7 bases, with 21 bases spanning the gap. The V gene's germline CDR1 is MNHNS and CDR2 SASEGT. The CDR3 has 15 residues. The chain's CDR3 is CASSDNAVPRSGYTF. The CDR3 coding sequence is TGTGCCAGCAGCGACAATGCAGTCCCGCGTAGTGGCTACACCTTC.

The V call is TRBV5-1, the J call TRBJ2-7, with D uncertain. CDR1 and CDR2 (germline): SGHRS, YFSETQ. This CDR3 spans 15 amino acids. The ends were cut back, 9 bases at V and 5 bases at J, with 24 bases in the middle. The CDR3 sequence is CAIDPLVVFAHEQYF. CDR3 nucleotide sequence: TGCGCCATAGACCCCCTGGTAGTTTTCGCTCACGAGCAGTACTTC. The full variable domain, its missing parts supplied by reference TRBV5-1 and TRBJ2-7, is KAGVTQTPRYLIKTRGQQVTLSCSPISGHRSVSWYQQTPGQGLQFLFEYFSETQRNKGNFPGRFSGRQFSNSRSEMNVSTLELGDSALYLCAIDPLVVFAHEQYFGPGTRLTVT.

This clone was detected only once. The V call is TRBV5-4, the J call TRBJ2-7; 9 positions agree with TRBD2. The J segment lost 7 bases and the V segment lost 4 bases, leaving 6 bases of the junction unmatched. This CDR3 comprises 13 residues. Germline CDR1 SGHNT, CDR2 YYREEE (reference sequence). The CDR3 DNA follows: TGTGCCAGCAGCGAGGGACTAGCAGGTGAGCAGTACTTC. Protein product: CASSEGLAGEQYF.

This clone was seen just once. This sequence joins TRBV27 and TRBJ2-3; the match to TRBD2 covers 9 bases. The CDR3 consists of 14 residues. CDR1 and CDR2 from the germline V gene are MNHEY and SMNVEV (reference sequence). Trimming cost V 7 bases and J 2 bases; bases outside gene matches: 4. The CDR3 region is CASKVAGATDTQYF. CDR3 DNA: TGTGCCAGCAAGGTAGCGGGGGCCACAGATACGCAGTATTTT.

The CDR3 protein is CASSLAGGPDEQFF. The CDR3 region has the DNA TGTGCCAGCAGTCTAGCGGGGGGGCCTGATGAGCAGTTCTTC. The chain recombines TRBV4-2 with TRBJ2-1; 12 bases align to TRBD2. Trimming at V came to 6 bases and at J to 8 bases, leaving 5 bases not matched to a gene. Germline loops: CDR1 LGHNA, CDR2 YNFKEQ. The CDR3 has 14 residues.

The chain carries TRBV5-6 and TRBJ2-7, with 10 bases aligning to TRBD1. CDR3 length equals 14 residues. CDR1 and CDR2 (germline): SGHDT, YYEEEE. The V gene end was trimmed by 5 bases and the J gene end by 6 bases; junction bases not matched to a gene: 8. Written as DNA, the CDR3 is TGTGCCAGCAGTCGTAGGGACAGGGGTCGCGAGCAGTACTTC. As protein: CASSRRDRGREQYF.